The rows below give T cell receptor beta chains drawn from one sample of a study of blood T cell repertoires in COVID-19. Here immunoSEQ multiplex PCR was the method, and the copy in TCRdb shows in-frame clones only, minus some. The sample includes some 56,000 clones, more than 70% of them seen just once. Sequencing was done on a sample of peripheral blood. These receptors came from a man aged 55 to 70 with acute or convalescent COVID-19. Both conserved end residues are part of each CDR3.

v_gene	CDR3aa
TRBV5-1	CASRKQGAENTIYF
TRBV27	CASSDNAMNTEAFF
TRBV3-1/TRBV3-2	CASSLALVGGTEQYF
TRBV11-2	CASSPRDRGNTIYF
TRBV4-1	CASSQDRVSASGNTIYF
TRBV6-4	CASRKDSSTDTQYF
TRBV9	CASSVASGVDYEQYF
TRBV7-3	CASSFGGALGETQYF
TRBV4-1	CASSQTTSGGQDTQYF
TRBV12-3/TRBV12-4	CASTVQANTEAFF
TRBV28	CASSRDKNNEQFF
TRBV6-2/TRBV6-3	CASSYSPGSGELFF
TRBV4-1	CASSHSSGDTQYF
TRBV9	CASSRTGVGNTEAFF
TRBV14	CASSSQMNTEAFF
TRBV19	CASSSQSGTSGGPSAKNIQYF
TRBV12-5	CASGPGGPAGVHNEQFF
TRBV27	CASSSSNTLEQFF
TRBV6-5	CASSTGLYYGYTF
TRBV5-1	CASSFGTSTDTQYF
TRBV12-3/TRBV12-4	CASSSGGNEQFF
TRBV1	CTSSQERQEHGYTF
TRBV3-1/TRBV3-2	CASSQYGRGTQETQYF
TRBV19	CASSNSIYEQYF
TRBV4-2	CASSQEGTGVTEAFF
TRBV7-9	CASSLITRGDGYTF
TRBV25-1	CASSDPGQIFINGYTF
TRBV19	CASSIEDRAREAFF
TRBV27	CASSHRTGGPVNQPQHF
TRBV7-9	CASSLPGQGYEQYF
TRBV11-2	CASSQATGGTQYF
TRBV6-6	CASSYGTAAGYEQYF
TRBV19	CASTKLGARTGELFF
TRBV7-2	CASSSRGRVEQYF
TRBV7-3	CASSAGTSQETQYF
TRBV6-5	CASSSGTSGTYEQYF
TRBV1	CTSSALRGAEGNTIYF
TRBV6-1	CASSTTSGGSYEQYF
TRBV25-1	CASRPGVYQETQYF
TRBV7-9	CASSLNRGQETQYF
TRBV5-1	CASSLGTPGETQYF